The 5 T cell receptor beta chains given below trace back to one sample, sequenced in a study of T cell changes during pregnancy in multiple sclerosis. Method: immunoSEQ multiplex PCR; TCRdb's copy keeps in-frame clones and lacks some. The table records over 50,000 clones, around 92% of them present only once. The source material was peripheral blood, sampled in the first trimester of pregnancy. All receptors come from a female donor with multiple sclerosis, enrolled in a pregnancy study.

In nucleotides, the CDR3 is TGTGCCACCAGCGACAGCGGGGTGACGTACAATGAGCAGTTCTTC. Protein product: CATSDSGVTYNEQFF. This chain links TRBV15 with TRBJ2-1, with 7 bases lining up with TRBD2. This CDR3 is built from 15 residues. V trimming: 5 bases; J trimming: 4 bases; junction bases outside the gene matches: 8. Germline lookup yields CDR1 LNHNV and CDR2 YYDKDF (reference sequence).

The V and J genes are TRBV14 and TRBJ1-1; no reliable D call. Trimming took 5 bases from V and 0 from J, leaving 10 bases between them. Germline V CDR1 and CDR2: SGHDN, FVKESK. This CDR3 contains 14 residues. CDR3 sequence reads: CASSYAGMNTEAFF. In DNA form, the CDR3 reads TGTGCCAGCAGCTACGCGGGAATGAACACTGAAGCTTTCTTT.

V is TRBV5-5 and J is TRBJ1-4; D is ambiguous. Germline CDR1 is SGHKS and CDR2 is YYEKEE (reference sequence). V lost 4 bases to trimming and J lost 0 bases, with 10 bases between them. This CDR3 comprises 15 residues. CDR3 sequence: CASSPEVATNEKLFF. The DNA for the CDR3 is TGTGCCAGCAGCCCGGAGGTTGCAACTAATGAAAAACTGTTTTTT.

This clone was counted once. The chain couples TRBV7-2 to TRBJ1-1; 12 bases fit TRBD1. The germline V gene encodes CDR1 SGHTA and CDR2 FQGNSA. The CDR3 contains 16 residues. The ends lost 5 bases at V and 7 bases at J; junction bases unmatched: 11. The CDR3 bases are TGTGCCAGCAGCCTTCAGGGTGGGACAGGGGGCGGTGAAGCTTTCTTT. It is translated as CASSLQGGTGGGEAFF.

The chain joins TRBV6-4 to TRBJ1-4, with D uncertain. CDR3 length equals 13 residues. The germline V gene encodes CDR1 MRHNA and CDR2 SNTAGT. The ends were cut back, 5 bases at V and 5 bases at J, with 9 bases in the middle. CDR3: CASSLQTNEKLFF. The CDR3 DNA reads TGTGCCAGCAGTCTACAGACAAATGAAAAACTGTTTTTT.